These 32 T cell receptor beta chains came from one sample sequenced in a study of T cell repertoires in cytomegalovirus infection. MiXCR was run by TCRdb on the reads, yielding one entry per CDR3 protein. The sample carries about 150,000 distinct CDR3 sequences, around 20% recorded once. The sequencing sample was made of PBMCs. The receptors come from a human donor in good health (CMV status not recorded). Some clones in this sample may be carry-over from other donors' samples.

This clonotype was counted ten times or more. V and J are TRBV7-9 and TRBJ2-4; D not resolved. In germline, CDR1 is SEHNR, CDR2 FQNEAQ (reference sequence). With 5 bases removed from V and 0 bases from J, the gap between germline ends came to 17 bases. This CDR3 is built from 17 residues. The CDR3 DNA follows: TGTGCCAGCAGCCCCTCACCGGGTAGTCAAGCCAAAAACATTCAGTACTTC. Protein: CASSPSPGSQAKNIQYF.

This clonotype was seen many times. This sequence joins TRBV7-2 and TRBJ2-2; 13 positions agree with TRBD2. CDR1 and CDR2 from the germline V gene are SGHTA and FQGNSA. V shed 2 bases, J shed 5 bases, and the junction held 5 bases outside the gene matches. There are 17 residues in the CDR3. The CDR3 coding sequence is TGTGCCAGCAGCTTAACTAGCGGGAGGGCCGGAACCGGGGAGCTGTTTTTT. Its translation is CASSLTSGRAGTGELFF.

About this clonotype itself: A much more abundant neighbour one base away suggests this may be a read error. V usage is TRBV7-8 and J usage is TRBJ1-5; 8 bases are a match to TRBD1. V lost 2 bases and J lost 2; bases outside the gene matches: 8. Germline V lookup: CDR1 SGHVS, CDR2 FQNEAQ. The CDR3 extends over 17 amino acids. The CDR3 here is CASSLTGAGGGNQPQHF. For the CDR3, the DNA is TGTGCCAGCAGCTTAACCGGGGCAGGGGGCGGCAATCAGCCCCAGCATTTT.

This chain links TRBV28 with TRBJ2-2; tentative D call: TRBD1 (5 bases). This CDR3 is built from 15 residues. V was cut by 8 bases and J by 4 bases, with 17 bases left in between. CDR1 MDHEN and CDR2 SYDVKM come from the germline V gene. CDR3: CASVNRPSLTGELFF. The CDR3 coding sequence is TGTGCCAGCGTGAACAGGCCCTCACTCACCGGGGAGCTGTTTTTT. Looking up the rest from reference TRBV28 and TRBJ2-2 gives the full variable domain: DVKVTQSSRYLVKRTGEKVFLECVQDMDHENMFWYRQDPGLGLRLIYFSYDVKMKEKGDIPEGYSVSREKKERFSLILESASTNQTSMYLCASVNRPSLTGELFFGEGSRLTVL.

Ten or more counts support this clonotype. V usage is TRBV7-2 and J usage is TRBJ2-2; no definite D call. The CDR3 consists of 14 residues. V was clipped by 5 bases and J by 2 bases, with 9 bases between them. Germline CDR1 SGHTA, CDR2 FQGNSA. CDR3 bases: TGTGCCAGCAGCCTGACGTATAACACCGGGGAGCTGTTTTTT. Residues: CASSLTYNTGELFF.

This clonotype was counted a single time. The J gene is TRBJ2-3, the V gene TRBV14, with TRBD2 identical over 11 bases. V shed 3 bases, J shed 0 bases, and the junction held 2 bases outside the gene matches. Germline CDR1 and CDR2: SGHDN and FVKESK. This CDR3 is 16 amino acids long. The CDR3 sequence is CASSQVAGGSTDTQYF. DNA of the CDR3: TGTGCCAGCAGCCAGGTAGCGGGAGGGAGCACAGATACGCAGTATTTT.

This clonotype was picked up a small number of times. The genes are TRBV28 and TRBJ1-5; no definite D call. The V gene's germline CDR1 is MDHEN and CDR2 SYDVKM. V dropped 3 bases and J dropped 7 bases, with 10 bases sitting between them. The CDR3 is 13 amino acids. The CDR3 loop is CASSFSVIQPQHF. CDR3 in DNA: TGTGCCAGCAGTTTCTCGGTAATCCAGCCCCAGCATTTT. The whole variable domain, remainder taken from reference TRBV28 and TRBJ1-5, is DVKVTQSSRYLVKRTGEKVFLECVQDMDHENMFWYRQDPGLGLRLIYFSYDVKMKEKGDIPEGYSVSREKKERFSLILESASTNQTSMYLCASSFSVIQPQHFGDGTRLSIL.

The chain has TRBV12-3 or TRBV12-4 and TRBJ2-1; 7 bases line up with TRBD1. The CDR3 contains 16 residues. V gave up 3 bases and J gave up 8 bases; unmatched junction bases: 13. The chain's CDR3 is CASSFSTGMVHDEQFF. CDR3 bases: TGTGCCAGCAGTTTTTCGACAGGGATGGTACACGATGAGCAGTTCTTC.

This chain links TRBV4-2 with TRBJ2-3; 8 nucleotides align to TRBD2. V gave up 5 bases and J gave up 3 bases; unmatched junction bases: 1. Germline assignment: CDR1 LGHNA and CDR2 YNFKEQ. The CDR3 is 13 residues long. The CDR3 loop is CASSGLATDTQYF. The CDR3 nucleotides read TGTGCCAGCAGCGGACTAGCTACAGATACGCAGTATTTT.

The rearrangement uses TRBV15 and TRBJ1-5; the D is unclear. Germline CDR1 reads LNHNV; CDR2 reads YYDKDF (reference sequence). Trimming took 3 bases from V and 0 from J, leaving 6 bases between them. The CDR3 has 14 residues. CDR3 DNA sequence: TGTGCCACCAGCAGGGCGAATAGCAATCAGCCCCAGCATTTT. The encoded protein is CATSRANSNQPQHF.

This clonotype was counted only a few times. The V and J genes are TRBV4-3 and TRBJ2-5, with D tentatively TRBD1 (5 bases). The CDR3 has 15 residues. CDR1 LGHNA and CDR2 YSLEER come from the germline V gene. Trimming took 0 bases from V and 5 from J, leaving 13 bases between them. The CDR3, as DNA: TGCGCCAGCAGCCAAGATGATGCGCCAGGGGAGACCCAGTACTTC. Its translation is CASSQDDAPGETQYF.

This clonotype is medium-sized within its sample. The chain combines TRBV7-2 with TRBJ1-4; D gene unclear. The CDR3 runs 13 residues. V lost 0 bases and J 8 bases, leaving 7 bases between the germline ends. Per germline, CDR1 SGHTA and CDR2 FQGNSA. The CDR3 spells CASSLAEGEKLFF. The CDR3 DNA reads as TGTGCCAGCAGCTTAGCGGAAGGAGAAAAACTGTTTTTT.

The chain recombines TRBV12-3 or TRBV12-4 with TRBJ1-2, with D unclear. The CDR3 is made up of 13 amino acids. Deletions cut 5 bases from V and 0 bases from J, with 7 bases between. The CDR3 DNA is TGTGCCAGCAGTCAGACTGCTAACTATGGCTACACCTTC. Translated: CASSQTANYGYTF.

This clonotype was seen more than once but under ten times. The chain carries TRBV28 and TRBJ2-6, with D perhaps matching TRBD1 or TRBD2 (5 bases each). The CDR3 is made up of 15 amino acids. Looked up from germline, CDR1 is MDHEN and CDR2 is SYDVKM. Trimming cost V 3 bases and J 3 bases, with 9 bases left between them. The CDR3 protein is CASSFEGLGANVLTF. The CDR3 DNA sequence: TGTGCCAGCAGTTTTGAGGGGCTTGGGGCCAACGTCCTGACTTTC.

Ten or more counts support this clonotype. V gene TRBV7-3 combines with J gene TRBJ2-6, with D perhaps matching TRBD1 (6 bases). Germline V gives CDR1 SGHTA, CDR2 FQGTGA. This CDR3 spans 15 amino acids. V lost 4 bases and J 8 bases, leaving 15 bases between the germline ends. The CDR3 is CASSSRTGWPNVLTF. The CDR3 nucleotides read TGTGCCAGCAGCTCACGAACAGGGTGGCCCAACGTCCTGACTTTC. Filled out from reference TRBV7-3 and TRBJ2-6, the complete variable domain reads GAGVSQTPSNKVTEKGKYVELRCDPISGHTALYWYRQSLGQGPEFLIYFQGTGAADDSGLPNDRFFAVRPEGSVSTLKIQRTERGDSAVYLCASSSRTGWPNVLTFGAGSRLTVL.

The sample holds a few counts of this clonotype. This chain's CDR3 is CASSYSSTGELFF. CDR3 DNA sequence: TGTGCCAGCAGTTACTCGTCCACCGGGGAGCTGTTTTTT. This sequence joins TRBV6-6 and TRBJ2-2; D not certain. The CDR3 totals 13 residues. CDR1 and CDR2 from the germline V gene are MNHNY and SVGAGI (reference sequence). V was pared by 0 bases and J by 4 bases, with 3 bases between.

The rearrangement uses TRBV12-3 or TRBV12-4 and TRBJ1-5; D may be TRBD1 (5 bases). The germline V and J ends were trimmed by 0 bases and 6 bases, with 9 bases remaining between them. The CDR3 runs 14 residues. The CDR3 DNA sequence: TGTGCCAGCAGTTTAGCAGCAGGGAGTCAGCCCCAGCATTTT. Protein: CASSLAAGSQPQHF.

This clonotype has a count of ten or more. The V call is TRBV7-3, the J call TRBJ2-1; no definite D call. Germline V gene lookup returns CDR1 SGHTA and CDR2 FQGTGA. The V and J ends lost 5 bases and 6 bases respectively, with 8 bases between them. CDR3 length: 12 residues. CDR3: CASSKGSNEQFF. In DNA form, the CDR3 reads TGTGCCAGCAGCAAGGGCTCCAATGAGCAGTTCTTC. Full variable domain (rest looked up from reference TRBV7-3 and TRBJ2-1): GAGVSQTPSNKVTEKGKYVELRCDPISGHTALYWYRQSLGQGPEFLIYFQGTGAADDSGLPNDRFFAVRPEGSVSTLKIQRTERGDSAVYLCASSKGSNEQFFGPGTRLTVL.

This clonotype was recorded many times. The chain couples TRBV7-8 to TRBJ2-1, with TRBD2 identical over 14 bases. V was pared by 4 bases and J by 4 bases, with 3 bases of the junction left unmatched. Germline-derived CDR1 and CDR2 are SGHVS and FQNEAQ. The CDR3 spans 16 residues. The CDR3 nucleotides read TGTGCCAGCAGCTACCGGACTAGCGGGGGGTACAATGAGCAGTTCTTC. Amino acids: CASSYRTSGGYNEQFF.

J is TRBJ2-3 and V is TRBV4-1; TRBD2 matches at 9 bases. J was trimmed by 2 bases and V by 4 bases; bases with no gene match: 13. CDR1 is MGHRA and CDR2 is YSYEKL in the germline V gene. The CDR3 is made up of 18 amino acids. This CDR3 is CASSPSSGAIVFTDTQYF. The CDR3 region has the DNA TGCGCCAGCAGCCCGTCTAGCGGGGCCATAGTTTTCACAGATACGCAGTATTTT.

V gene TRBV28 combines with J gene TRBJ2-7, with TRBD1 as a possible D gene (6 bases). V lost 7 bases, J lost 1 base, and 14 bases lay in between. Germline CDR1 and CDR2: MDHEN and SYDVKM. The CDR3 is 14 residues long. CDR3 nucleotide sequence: TGTGCCAGCACAATTCAGGGGTCTTCCTACGAGCAGTACTTC. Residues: CASTIQGSSYEQYF.

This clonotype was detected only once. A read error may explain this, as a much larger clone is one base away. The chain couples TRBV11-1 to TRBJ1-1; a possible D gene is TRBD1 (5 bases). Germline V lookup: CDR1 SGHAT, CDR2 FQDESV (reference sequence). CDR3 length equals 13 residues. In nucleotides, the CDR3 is TGTGCCAGCAGCTTCGGGGCGAACACTGAAGCTATCTTT. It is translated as CASSFGANTEAIF.

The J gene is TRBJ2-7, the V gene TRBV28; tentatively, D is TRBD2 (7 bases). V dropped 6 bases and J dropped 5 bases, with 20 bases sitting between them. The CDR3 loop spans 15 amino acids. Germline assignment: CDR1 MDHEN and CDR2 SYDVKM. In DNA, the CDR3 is TGTGCCAGCAGGTTCCCGGCGGGAGACAGGCACGAGCAGTACTTC. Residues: CASRFPAGDRHEQYF.

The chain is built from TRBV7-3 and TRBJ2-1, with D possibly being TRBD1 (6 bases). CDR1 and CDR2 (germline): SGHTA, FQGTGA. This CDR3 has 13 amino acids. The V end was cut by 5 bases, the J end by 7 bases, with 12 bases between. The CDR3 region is CASSPQRGNEQFF. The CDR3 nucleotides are TGTGCCAGCAGCCCCCAGAGGGGGAATGAGCAGTTCTTC. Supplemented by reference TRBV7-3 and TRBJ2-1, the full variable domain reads GAGVSQTPSNKVTEKGKYVELRCDPISGHTALYWYRQSLGQGPEFLIYFQGTGAADDSGLPNDRFFAVRPEGSVSTLKIQRTERGDSAVYLCASSPQRGNEQFFGPGTRLTVL.

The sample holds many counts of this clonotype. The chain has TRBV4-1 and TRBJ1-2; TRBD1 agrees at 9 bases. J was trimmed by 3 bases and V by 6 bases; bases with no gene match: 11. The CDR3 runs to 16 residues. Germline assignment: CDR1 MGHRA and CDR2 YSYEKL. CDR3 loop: CASRTGQGFRDYGYTF. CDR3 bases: TGCGCCAGCAGAACGGGACAGGGATTCCGCGACTATGGCTACACCTTC.

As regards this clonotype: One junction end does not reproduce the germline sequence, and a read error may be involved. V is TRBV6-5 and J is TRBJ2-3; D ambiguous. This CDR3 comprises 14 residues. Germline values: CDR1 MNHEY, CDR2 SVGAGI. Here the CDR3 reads CDSSLTASTDTQYF. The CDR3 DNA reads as TGTGACAGCAGCCTGACTGCTAGCACAGATACGCAGTATTTT.

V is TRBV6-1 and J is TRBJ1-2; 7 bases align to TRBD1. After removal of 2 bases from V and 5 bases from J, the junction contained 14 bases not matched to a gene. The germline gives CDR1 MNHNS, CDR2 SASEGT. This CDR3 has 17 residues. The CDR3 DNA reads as TGTGCCAGCAGTGAAAGCCTCCAGGGGGTCGGAGGATATGGCTACACCTTC. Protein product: CASSESLQGVGGYGYTF.

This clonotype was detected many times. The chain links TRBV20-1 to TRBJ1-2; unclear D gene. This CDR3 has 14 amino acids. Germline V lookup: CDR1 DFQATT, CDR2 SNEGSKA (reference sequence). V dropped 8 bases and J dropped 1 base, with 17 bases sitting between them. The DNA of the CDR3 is TGCAGTCCTACCGAGGAACAATTTAACTATGGCTACACCTTC. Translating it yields CSPTEEQFNYGYTF.

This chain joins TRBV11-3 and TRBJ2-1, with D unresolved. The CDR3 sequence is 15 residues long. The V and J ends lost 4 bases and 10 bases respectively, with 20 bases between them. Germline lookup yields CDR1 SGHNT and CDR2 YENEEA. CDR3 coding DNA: TGTGCCAGCAGCTCCCGACCAACCCCAGGTACGGAGCAGTTCTTC. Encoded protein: CASSSRPTPGTEQFF.

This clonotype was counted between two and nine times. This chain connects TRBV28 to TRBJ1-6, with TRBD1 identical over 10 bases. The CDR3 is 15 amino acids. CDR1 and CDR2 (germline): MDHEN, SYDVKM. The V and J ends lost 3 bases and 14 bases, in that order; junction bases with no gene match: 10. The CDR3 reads CASSFRDRGFLSLHF. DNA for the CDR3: TGTGCCAGCAGTTTCCGGGACAGGGGTTTTCTGTCCCTCCACTTT.

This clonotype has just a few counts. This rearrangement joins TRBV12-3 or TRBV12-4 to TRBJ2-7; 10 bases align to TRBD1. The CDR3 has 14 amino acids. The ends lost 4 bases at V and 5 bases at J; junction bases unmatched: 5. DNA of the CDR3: TGTGCCAGCAGTTATGGACAGGGGGTCAACGAGCAGTACTTC. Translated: CASSYGQGVNEQYF.

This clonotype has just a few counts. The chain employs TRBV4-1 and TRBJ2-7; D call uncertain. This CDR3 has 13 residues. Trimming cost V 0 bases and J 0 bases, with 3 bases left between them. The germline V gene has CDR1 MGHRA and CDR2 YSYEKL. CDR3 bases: TGCGCCAGCAGCCAAGAGTCCTCCTACGAGCAGTACTTC. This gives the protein CASSQESSYEQYF.